These 6 T cell receptor beta chains were all obtained from the same sample, sequenced in a study of naive CD8 T cells in extremely preterm neonates. The method was immunoSEQ multiplex PCR; TCRdb's version includes in-frame clones alone and lacks a portion of them. The table lists fewer than 6,500 clones, 97% of them singletons, with 6.5% to 9.5% in the top ten. The sequencing input was naive CD8+ T cells from blood. The origin of the receptors is a human donor in good health.

The chain combines TRBV5-1 with TRBJ1-2, with TRBD1 matching over 7 bases. The CDR3 totals 15 residues. CDR1 SGHRS and CDR2 YFSETQ come from the germline V gene. Trimming at V came to 0 bases and at J to 5 bases, leaving 7 bases not matched to a gene. CDR3 in amino acids: CASSLDRGFPYGYTF. CDR3 coding DNA: TGCGCCAGCAGCTTGGACAGGGGATTTCCGTATGGCTACACCTTC.

V usage is TRBV9 and J usage is TRBJ2-7; tentatively, D is TRBD2 (6 bases). Germline CDR1 SGDLS, CDR2 YYNGEE. The CDR3 is 16 residues long. V was cut by 3 bases and J by 2 bases, with 18 bases left in between. This CDR3 is CASSGWRDSRAYEQYF. CDR3 nucleotides: TGTGCCAGCAGCGGATGGAGGGACTCCCGAGCCTACGAGCAGTACTTC.

V gene TRBV28 combines with J gene TRBJ1-5; TRBD1 aligns across 8 bases. From germline, CDR1 is MDHEN and CDR2 SYDVKM. V shed 5 bases and J 0 bases; nucleotides not matched to a gene: 3. The CDR3 is 15 amino acids. The CDR3 loop is CASSVTGDSNQPQHF. CDR3 in DNA: TGTGCCAGCAGTGTGACAGGGGATAGCAATCAGCCCCAGCATTTT.

The genes are TRBV29-1 and TRBJ2-3, with TRBD2 matching 12 bases. CDR3 size: 16 residues. V was pared by 5 bases and J by 0 bases, with 6 bases of the junction left unmatched. Looked up from germline, CDR1 is SQVTM and CDR2 is ANQGSEA. The CDR3 coding sequence is TGCAGCGTTACTAGCGGGGGGTACTTGAGCACAGATACGCAGTATTTT. Amino acids: CSVTSGGYLSTDTQYF.

The chain uses TRBV28 and TRBJ1-1, with a possible D match to TRBD1 (5 bases). The CDR3 totals 14 residues. Trimming left V 10 bases short and J 0 bases short, with 15 bases between. CDR1 and CDR2 from the germline V gene are MDHEN and SYDVKM. CDR3 protein: CAIGTELMNTEAFF. CDR3 in DNA: TGTGCCATAGGGACTGAACTCATGAACACTGAAGCTTTCTTT.

The chain has TRBV7-8 and TRBJ2-3; 10 nucleotides agree with TRBD2. The CDR3 totals 18 residues. The V gene end was trimmed by 3 bases and the J gene end by 6 bases; junction bases not matched to a gene: 15. In germline, CDR1 is SGHVS, CDR2 FQNEAQ. Here the CDR3 reads CASSFAGGSGGARDTQYF. The CDR3 region has the DNA TGTGCCAGCAGCTTCGCTGGGGGCAGCGGGGGGGCAAGGGATACGCAGTATTTT.